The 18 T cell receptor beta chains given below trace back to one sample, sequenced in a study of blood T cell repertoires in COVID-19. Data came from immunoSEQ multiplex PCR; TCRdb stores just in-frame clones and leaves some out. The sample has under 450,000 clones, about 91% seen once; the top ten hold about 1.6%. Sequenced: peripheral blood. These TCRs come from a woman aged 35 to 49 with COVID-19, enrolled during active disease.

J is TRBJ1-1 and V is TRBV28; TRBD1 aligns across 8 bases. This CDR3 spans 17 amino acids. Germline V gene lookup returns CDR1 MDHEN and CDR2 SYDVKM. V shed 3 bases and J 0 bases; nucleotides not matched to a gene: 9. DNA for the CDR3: TGTGCCAGCAGTTTGAGACAGGGGTCTGCTTTGAACACTGAAGCTTTCTTT. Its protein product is CASSLRQGSALNTEAFF. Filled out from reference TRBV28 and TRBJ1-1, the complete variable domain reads DVKVTQSSRYLVKRTGEKVFLECVQDMDHENMFWYRQDPGLGLRLIYFSYDVKMKEKGDIPEGYSVSREKKERFSLILESASTNQTSMYLCASSLRQGSALNTEAFFGQGTRLTVV.

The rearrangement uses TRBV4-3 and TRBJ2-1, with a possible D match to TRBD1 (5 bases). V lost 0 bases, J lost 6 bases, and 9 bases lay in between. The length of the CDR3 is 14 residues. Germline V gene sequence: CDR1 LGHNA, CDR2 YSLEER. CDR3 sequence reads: CASSQEIRGNEQFF. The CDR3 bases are TGCGCCAGCAGCCAAGAAATAAGGGGCAATGAGCAGTTCTTC.

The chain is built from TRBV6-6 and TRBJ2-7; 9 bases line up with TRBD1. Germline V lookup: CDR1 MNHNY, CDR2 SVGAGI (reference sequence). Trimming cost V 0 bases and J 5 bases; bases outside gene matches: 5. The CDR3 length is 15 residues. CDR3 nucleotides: TGTGCCAGCAGTTACTCCCAGGACAGGGGCGACGAGCAGTACTTC. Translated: CASSYSQDRGDEQYF.

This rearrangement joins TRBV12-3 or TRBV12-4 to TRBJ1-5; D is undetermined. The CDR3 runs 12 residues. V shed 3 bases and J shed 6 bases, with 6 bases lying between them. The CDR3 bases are TGTGCCAGCAGTTTCTCCCTTCAGCCCCAGCATTTT. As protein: CASSFSLQPQHF.

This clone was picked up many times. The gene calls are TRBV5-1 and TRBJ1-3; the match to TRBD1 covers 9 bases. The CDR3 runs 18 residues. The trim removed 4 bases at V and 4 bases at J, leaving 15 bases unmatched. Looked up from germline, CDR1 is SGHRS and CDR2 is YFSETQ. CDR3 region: CASSPGPQGQGTGNTIYF. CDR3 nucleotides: TGCGCCAGCAGCCCGGGTCCTCAAGGACAGGGGACAGGAAACACCATATATTTT.

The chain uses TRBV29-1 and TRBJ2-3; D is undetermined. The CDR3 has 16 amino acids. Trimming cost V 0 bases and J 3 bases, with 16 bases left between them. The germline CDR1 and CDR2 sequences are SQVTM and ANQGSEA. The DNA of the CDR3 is TGCAGCGTTGAAGATTTGGTAGACGGGTTAACAGATACGCAGTATTTT. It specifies CSVEDLVDGLTDTQYF.

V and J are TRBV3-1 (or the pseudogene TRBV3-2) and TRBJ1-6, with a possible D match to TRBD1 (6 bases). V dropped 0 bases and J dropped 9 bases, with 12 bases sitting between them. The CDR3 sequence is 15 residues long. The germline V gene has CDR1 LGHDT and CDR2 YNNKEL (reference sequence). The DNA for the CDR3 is TGTGCCAGCAGCCAAGAAAGGAGAGGGGGTTCACCCCTCCACTTT. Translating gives CASSQERRGGSPLHF.

In DNA, the CDR3 is TGTGCCAGCAGCTTGGATACTTATGGTGAGCAGTACTTC. It is translated as CASSLDTYGEQYF. The V call is TRBV5-4, the J call TRBJ2-7; D is undetermined. Trimming shortened V by 0 bases and J by 7 bases, and 11 bases separated the two germline ends. Germline values: CDR1 SGHNT, CDR2 YYREEE (reference sequence). The CDR3 loop spans 13 amino acids. Combining the CDR3 with reference TRBV5-4 and TRBJ2-7 gives the whole variable domain ETGVTQSPTHLIKTRGQQVTLRCSSQSGHNTVSWYQQALGQGPQFIFQYYREEENGRGNFPPRFSGLQFPNYSSELNVNALELDDSALYLCASSLDTYGEQYFGPGTRLTVT.

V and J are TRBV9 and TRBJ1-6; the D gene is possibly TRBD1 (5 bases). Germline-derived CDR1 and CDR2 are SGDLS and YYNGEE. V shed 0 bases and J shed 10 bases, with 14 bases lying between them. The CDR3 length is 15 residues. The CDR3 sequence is CASSVVGGVGSPLHF. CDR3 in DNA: TGTGCCAGCAGCGTAGTTGGGGGGGTCGGGTCACCCCTCCACTTT.

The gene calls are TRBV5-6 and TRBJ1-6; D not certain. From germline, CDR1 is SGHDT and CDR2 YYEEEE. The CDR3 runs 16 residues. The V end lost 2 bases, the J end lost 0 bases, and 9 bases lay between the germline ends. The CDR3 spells CASSLSASSYNSPLHF. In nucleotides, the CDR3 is TGTGCCAGCAGCTTATCAGCGAGCTCCTATAATTCACCCCTCCACTTT.

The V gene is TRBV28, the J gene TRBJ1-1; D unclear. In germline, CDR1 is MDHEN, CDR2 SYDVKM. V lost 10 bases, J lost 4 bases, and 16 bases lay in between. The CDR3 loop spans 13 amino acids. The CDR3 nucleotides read TGTGCCACCCACCGCGGATTGGGCACTGAAGCTTTCTTT. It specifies CATHRGLGTEAFF.

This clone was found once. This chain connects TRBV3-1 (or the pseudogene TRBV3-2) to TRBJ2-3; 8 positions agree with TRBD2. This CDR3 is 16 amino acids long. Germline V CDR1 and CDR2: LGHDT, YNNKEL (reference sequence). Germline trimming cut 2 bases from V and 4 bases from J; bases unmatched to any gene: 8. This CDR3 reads CASSQRRRGGPDTQYF. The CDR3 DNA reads TGTGCCAGCAGCCAAAGGCGACGGGGGGGCCCAGATACGCAGTATTTT.

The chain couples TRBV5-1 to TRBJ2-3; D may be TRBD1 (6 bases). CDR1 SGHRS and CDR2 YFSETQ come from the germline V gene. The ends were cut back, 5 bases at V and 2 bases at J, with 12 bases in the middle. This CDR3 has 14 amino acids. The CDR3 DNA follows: TGCGCCAGCAGTACAGGGTTTGTCACAGATACGCAGTATTTT. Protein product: CASSTGFVTDTQYF.

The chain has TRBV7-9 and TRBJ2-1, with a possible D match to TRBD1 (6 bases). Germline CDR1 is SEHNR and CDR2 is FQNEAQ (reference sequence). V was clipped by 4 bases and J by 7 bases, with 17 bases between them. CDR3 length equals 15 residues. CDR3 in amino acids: CASSSTGRGRNEQFF. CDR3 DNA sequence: TGTGCCAGCAGCTCGACGGGCAGGGGTCGGAATGAGCAGTTCTTC.

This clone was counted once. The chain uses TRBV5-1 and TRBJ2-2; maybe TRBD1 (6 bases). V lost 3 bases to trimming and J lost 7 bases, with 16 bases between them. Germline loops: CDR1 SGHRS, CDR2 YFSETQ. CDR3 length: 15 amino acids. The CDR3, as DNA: TGCGCCAGCAGCTCCCTAGCAGGGGTAGACGGGGAGCTGTTTTTT. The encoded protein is CASSSLAGVDGELFF.

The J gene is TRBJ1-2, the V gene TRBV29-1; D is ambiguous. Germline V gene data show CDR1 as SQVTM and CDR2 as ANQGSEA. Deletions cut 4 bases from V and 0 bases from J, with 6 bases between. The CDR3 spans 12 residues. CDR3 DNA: TGCAGCGTTGTACAGTCTAACTATGGCTACACCTTC. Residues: CSVVQSNYGYTF.

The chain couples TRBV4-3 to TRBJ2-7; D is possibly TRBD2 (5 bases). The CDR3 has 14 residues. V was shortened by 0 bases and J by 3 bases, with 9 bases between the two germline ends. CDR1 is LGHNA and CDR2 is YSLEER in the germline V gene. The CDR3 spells CASSQEGGFYEQYF. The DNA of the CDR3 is TGCGCCAGCAGCCAAGAAGGAGGATTCTACGAGCAGTACTTC.

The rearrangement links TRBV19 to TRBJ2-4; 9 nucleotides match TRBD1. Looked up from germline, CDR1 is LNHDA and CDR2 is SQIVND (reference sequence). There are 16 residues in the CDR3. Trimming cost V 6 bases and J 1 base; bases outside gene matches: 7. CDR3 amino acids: CASRTTGGSAKNIQYF. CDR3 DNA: TGTGCCAGTAGAACAACAGGGGGCTCGGCCAAAAACATTCAGTACTTC. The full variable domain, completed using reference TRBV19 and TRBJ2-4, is DGGITQSPKYLFRKEGQNVTLSCEQNLNHDAMYWYRQDPGQGLRLIYYSQIVNDFQKGDIAEGYSVSREKKESFPLTVTSAQKNPTAFYLCASRTTGGSAKNIQYFGAGTRLSVL.